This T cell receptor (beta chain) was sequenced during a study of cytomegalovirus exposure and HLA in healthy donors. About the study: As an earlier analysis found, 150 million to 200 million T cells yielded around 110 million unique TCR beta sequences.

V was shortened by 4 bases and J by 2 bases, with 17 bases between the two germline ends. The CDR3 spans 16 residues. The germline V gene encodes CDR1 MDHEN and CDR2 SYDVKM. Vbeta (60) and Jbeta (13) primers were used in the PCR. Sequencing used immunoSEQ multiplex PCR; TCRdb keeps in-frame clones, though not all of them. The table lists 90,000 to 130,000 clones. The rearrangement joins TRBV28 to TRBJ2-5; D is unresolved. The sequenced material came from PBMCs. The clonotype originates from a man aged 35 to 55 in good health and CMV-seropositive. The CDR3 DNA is TGTGCCAGCAGTTCTCGGTCCTACGGAGATCAAGAGACCCAGTACTTC. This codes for CASSSRSYGDQETQYF.